This T cell receptor beta chain was observed in a study of blood T cell repertoires in COVID-19. As for the study in general: Sites in the United States, Italy and Spain provided acute and convalescent COVID-19 samples. Nucleic acid was either cDNA or gDNA, and it came from T cells, B-cell-depleted T cells, or PBMCs.

This clone was counted a few times. As handled by the study authors: Amplifying reference gene primers gave estimates of nucleated cell counts. Libraries were prepared by immunoSEQ multiplex PCR; TCRdb keeps only in-frame clonotypes and omits some of them. That table is the source of V, J and clone size, and D and trimming were worked out from the DNA. The sample shows 20,000 to 25,000 clones, approximately 80% of them seen only once. This CDR3 has 14 amino acids. After removal of 3 bases from V and 3 bases from J, the junction contained 1 base not matched to a gene. From germline, CDR1 is MGHRA and CDR2 YSYEKL.

The sequence was collected from an elderly man with active or convalescent COVID-19. The V and J genes are TRBV4-1 and TRBJ1-3; 8 nucleotides line up with TRBD1. The sequencing input was peripheral blood. The CDR3, as DNA: TGCGCCAGCAGCCACGGACAGGGTGGAAACACCATATATTTT. Translation gives CASSHGQGGNTIYF.